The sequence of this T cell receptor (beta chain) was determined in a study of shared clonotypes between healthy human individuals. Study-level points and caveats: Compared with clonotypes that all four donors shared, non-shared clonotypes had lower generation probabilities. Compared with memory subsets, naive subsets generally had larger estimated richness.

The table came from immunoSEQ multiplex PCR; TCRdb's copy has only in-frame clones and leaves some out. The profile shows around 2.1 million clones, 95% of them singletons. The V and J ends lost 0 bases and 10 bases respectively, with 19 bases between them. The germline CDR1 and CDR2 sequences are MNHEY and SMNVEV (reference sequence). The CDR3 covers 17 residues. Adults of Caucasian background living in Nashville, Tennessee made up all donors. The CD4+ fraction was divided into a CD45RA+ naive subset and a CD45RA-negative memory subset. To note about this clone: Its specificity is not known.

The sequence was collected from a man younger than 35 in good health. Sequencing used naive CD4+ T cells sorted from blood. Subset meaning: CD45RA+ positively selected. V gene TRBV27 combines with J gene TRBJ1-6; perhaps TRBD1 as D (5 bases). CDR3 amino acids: CASSLSIGTSFRSPLHF. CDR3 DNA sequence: TGTGCCAGCAGTTTATCGATTGGGACGAGTTTCCGGTCACCCCTCCACTTT.